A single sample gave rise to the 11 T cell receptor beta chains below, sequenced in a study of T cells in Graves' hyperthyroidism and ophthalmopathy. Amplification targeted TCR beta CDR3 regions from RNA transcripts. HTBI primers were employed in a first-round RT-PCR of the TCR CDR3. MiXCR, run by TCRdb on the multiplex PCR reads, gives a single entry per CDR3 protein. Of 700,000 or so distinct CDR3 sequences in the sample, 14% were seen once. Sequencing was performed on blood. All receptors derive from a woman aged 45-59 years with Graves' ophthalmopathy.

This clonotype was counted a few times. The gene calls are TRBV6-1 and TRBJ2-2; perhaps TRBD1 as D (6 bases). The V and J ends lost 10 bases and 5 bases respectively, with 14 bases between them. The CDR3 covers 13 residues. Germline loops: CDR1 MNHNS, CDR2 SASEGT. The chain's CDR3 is CATTGPGTGELFF. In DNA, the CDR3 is TGTGCCACCACAGGGCCAGGGACCGGGGAGCTGTTTTTT.

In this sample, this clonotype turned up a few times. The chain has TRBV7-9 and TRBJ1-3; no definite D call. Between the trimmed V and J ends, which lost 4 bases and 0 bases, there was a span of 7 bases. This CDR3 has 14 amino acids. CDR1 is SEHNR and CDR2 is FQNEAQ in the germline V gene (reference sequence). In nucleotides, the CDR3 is TGTGCCAGCAGCTCAACTAGCTCTGGAAACACCATATATTTT. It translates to CASSSTSSGNTIYF. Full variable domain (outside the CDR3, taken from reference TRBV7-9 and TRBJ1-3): DTGVSQNPRHKITKRGQNVTFRCDPISEHNRLYWYRQTLGQGPEFLTYFQNEAQLEKSRLLSDRFSAERPKGSFSTLEIQRTEQGDSAMYLCASSSTSSGNTIYFGEGSWLTVV.

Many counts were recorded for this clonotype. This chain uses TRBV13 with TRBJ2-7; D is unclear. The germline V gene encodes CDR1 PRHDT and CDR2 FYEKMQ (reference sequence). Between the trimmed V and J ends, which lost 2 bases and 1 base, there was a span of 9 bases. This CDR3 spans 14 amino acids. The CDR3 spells CASSLYKHSYEQYF. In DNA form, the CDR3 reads TGTGCCAGCAGCTTATACAAGCATTCCTACGAGCAGTACTTC.

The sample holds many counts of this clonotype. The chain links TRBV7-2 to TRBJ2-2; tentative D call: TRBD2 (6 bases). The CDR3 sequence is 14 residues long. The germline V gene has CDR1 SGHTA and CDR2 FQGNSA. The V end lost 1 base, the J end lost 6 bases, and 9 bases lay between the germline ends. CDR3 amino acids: CASSLVAGSGELFF. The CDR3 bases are TGTGCCAGCAGCTTAGTTGCGGGATCCGGGGAGCTGTTTTTT.

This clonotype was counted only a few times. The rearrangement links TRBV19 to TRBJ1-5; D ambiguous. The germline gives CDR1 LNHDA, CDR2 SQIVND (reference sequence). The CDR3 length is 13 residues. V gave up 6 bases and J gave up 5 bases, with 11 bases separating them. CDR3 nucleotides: TGTGCCAGTAGGGGTCCAGGACATCAGCCCCAGCATTTT. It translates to CASRGPGHQPQHF.

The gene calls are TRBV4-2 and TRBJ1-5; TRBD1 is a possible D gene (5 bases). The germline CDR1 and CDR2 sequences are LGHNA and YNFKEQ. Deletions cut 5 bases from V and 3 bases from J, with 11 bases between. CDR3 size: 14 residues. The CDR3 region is CASSYGQLNQPQHF. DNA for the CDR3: TGTGCCAGCAGCTATGGACAACTCAATCAGCCCCAGCATTTT.

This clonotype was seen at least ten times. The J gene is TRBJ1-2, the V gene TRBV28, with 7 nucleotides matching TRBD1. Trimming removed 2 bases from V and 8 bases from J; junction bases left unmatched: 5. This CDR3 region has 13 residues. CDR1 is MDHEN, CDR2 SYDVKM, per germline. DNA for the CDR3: TGTGCCAGCAGTTTAAGGGGGCGGGAAGGCTACACCTTC. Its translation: CASSLRGREGYTF.

CDR3 in amino acids: CASSEIMNTEAFF. DNA of the CDR3: TGTGCCAGCAGTGAAATCATGAACACTGAAGCTTTCTTT. The genes are TRBV6-1 and TRBJ1-1; no clear D. The CDR3 has 13 residues. V dropped 2 bases and J dropped 0 bases, with 4 bases sitting between them. The germline gives CDR1 MNHNS, CDR2 SASEGT.

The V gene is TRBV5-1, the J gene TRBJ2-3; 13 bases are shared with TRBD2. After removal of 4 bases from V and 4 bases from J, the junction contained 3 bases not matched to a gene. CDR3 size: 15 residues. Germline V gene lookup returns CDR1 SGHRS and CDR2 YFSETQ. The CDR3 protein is CASSKGTSGADTQYF. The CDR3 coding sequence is TGCGCCAGCAGCAAAGGGACTAGCGGGGCAGATACGCAGTATTTT.

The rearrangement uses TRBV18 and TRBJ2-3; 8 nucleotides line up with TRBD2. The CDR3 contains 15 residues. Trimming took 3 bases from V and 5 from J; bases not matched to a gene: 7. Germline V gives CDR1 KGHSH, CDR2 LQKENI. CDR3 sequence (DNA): TGTGCCAGCTCACCGAACAGCGGGAGCCGAGATACGCAGTATTTT. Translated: CASSPNSGSRDTQYF.

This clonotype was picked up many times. CDR3 region: CAWSPSWKGYEQYF. CDR3 sequence (DNA): TGTGCCTGGAGCCCCTCGTGGAAAGGGTACGAGCAGTACTTC. The V and J genes are TRBV30 and TRBJ2-7; no definite D call. This CDR3 contains 14 residues. CDR1 is GTSNPN, CDR2 SVGIG, per germline (reference sequence). V was pared by 3 bases and J by 4 bases, with 16 bases between.